This T cell receptor (beta chain) was profiled in a study of tissue T cells after allogeneic stem cell transplantation. Profiled with immunoSEQ multiplex PCR; TCRdb holds only in-frame clones, not every one. The sample holds fewer than 30,000 clones; around 67% are singletons and the top ten take approximately 8%. Looked up from germline, CDR1 is SGHTA and CDR2 is FQGNSA. Trimming cost V 1 base and J 2 bases, with 6 bases left between them. The CDR3 length is 14 residues. The chain joins TRBV7-2 to TRBJ1-5, with D uncertain. The material was tissue from the ileum, obtained at autopsy. The origin of this receptor is a female donor of 60 years or more with lung cancer. The CDR3 protein is CASSLGQGNQPQHF. The DNA for the CDR3 is TGTGCCAGCAGCTTAGGTCAGGGCAATCAGCCCCAGCATTTT.